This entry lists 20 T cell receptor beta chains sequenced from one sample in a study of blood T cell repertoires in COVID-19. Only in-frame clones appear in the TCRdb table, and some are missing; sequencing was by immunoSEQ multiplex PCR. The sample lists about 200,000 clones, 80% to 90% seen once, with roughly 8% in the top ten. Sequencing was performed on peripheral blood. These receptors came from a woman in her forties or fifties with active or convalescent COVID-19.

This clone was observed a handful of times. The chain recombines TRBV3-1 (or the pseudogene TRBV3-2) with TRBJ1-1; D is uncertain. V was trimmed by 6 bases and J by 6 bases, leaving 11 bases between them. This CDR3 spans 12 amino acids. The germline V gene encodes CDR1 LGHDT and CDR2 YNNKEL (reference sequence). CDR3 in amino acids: CASSRGQAEAFF. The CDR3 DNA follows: TGTGCCAGCAGTCGGGGTCAGGCTGAAGCTTTCTTT.

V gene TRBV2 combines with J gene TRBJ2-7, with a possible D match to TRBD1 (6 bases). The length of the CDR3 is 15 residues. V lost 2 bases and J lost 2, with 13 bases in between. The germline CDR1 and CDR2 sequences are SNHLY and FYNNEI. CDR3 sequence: CASSENSGQPYEQYF. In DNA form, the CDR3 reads TGTGCCAGCAGTGAAAACTCTGGACAGCCCTACGAGCAGTACTTC. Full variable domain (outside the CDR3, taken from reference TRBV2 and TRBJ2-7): EPEVTQTPSHQVTQMGQEVILRCVPISNHLYFYWYRQILGQKVEFLVSFYNNEISEKSEIFDDQFSVERPDGSNFTLKIRSTKLEDSAMYFCASSENSGQPYEQYFGPGTRLTVT.

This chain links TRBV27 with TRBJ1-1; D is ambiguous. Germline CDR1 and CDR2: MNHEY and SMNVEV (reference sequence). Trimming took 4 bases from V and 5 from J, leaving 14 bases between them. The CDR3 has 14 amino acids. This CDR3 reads CASSSPPGGTEAFF. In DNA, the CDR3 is TGTGCCAGCAGTTCCCCGCCGGGAGGGACTGAAGCTTTCTTT.

CDR3 nucleotides: TGTGCCAGTAGTCAGGATTATAGCAATCAGCCCCAGCATTTT. Translation: CASSQDYSNQPQHF. V gene TRBV19 combines with J gene TRBJ1-5; D gene ambiguous. V was shortened by 5 bases and J by 0 bases, with 8 bases between the two germline ends. The CDR3 is made up of 14 amino acids. Germline V CDR1 and CDR2: LNHDA, SQIVND (reference sequence).

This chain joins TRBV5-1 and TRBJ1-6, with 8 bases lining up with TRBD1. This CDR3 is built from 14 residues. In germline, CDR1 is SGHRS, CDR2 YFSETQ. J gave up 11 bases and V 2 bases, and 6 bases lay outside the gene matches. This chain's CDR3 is CASSFGQGGAPLHF. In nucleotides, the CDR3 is TGCGCCAGCAGCTTCGGACAGGGTGGGGCACCCCTCCACTTT.

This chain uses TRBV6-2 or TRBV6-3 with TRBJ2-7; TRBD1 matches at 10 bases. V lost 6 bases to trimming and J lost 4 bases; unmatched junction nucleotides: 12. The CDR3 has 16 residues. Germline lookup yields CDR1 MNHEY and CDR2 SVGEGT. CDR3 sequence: CASSPRTRTGGYEQYF. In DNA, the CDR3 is TGTGCCAGCAGCCCTCGTACCCGGACAGGGGGTTACGAGCAGTACTTC.

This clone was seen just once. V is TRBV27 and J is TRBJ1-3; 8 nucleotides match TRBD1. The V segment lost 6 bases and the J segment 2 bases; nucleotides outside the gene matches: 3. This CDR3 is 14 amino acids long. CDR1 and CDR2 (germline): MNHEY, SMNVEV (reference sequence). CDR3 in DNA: TGTGCCAGCAGCAGGGGGCGCGCTGGAAACACCATATATTTT. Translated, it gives CASSRGRAGNTIYF.

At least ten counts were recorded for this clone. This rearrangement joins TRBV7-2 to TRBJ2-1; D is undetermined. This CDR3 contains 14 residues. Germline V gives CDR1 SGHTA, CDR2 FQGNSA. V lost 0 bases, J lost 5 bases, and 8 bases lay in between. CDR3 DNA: TGTGCCAGCAGCTTAGCTGGCCGCAACAATGAGCAGTTCTTC. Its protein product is CASSLAGRNNEQFF.

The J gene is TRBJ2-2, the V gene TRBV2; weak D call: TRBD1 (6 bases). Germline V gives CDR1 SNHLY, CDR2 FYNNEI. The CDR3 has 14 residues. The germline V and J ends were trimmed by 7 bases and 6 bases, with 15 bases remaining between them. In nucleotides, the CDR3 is TGTGCCAGCAACCCATACAGGGACCCCGGGGAGCTGTTTTTT. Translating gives CASNPYRDPGELFF.

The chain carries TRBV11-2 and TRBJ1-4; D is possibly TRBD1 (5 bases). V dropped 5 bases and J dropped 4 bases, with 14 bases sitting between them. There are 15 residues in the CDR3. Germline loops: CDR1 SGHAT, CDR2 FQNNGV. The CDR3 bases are TGTGCCAGCAGCGCGGGACTACAGGTTAATGAAAAACTGTTTTTT. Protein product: CASSAGLQVNEKLFF.

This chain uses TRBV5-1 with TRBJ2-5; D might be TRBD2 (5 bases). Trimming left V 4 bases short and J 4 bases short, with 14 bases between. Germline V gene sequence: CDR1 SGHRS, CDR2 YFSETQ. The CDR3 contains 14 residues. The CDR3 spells CASSITKGGETQYF. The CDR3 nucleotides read TGCGCCAGCAGCATCACCAAAGGAGGAGAGACCCAGTACTTC.

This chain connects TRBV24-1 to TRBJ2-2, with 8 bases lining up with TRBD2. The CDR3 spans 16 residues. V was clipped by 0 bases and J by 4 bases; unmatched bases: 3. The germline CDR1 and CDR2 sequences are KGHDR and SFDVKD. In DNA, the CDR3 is TGTGCCACCAGTGATTTGAATCTAGCGGGCACCGGGGAGCTGTTTTTT. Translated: CATSDLNLAGTGELFF.

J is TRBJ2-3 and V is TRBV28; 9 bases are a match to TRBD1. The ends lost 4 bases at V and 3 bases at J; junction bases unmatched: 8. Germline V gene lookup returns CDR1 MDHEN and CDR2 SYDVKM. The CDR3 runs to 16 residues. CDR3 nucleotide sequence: TGTGCCAGCAGTTACCCCCAGGACAGGGGAACAGATACGCAGTATTTT. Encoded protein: CASSYPQDRGTDTQYF.

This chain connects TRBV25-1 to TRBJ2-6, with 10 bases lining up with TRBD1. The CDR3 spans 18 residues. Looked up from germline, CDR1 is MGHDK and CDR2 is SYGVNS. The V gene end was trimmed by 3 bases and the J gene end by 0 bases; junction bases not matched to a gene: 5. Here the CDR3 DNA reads TGTGCCAGCAGTGAGTTGGGGACAGGGGACTCTGGGGCCAACGTCCTGACTTTC. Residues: CASSELGTGDSGANVLTF.

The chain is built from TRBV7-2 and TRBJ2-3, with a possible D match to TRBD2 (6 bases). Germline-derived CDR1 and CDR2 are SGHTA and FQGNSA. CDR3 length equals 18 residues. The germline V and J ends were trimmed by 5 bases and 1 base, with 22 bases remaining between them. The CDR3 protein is CASSPRPQRATGTDTQYF. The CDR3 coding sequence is TGTGCCAGCAGCCCCCGTCCCCAGCGGGCCACCGGCACAGATACGCAGTATTTT.

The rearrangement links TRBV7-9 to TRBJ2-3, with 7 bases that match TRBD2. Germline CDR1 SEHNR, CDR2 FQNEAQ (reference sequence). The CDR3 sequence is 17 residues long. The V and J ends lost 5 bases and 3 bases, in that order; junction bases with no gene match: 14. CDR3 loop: CASSPIWRGRRTDTQYF. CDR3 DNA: TGTGCCAGCAGCCCTATCTGGCGGGGGAGGAGGACAGATACGCAGTATTTT.

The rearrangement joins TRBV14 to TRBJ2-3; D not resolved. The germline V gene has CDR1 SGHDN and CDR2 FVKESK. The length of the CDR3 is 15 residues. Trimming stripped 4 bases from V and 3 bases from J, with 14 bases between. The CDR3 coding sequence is TGTGCCAGCAGCCGGCCTTTGACTGAAACAGATACGCAGTATTTT. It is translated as CASSRPLTETDTQYF.

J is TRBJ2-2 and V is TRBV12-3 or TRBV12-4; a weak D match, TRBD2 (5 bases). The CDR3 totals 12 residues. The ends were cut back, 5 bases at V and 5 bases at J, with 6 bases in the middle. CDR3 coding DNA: TGTGCCAGCAGTCGGGGAACCGGGGAGCTGTTTTTT. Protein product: CASSRGTGELFF.

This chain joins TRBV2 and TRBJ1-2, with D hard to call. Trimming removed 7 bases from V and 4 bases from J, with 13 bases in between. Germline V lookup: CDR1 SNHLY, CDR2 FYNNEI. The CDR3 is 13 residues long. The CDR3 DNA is TGTGCCAGCAACCTTGGGGAGGGCTATGGCTACACCTTC. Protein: CASNLGEGYGYTF.

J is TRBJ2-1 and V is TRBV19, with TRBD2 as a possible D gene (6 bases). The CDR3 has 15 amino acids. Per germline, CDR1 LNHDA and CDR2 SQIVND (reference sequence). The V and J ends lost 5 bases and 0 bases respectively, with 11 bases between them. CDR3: CASSPSVSSYNEQFF. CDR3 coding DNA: TGTGCCAGTAGTCCTAGCGTGAGCTCCTACAATGAGCAGTTCTTC.